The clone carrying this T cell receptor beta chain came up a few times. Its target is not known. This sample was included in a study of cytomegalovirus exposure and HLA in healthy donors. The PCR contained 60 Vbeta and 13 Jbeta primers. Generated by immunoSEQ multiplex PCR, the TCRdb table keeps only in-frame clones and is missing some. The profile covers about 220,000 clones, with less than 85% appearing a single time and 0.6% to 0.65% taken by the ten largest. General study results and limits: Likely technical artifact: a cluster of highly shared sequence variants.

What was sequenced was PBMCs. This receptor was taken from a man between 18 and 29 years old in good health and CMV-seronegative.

The CDR3 loop is CASSPISGSGDEQYF. The DNA for the CDR3 is TGTGCCAGCTCACCAATTTCCGGGAGCGGCGACGAGCAGTACTTC. V gene TRBV18 combines with J gene TRBJ2-7; a possible D gene is TRBD2 (6 bases). The CDR3 has 15 residues. Deletions cut 2 bases from V and 5 bases from J, with 16 bases between. From germline, CDR1 is KGHSH and CDR2 LQKENI.